A selection of T cell receptor beta chains follows, all from one sample in a study of cytomegalovirus exposure and HLA in healthy donors. The method was immunoSEQ multiplex PCR; TCRdb's version includes in-frame clones alone and lacks a portion of them. The sample carries some 180,000 clones, about four fifths recorded once. The sequencing sample was made of PBMCs. These receptors all come from a woman in her late teens or twenties in good health and CMV-seronegative. The CDR3 runs from the conserved cysteine through the conserved F or W. A D gene is named only where the DNA matches it firmly. Expanded clones get a size class; other rows say once, few or many, or leave the size out.

D	size	V	J	DNA	CDR3
-	-	TRBV19	TRBJ1-2	TGTGCCAGTAGTATCGGCAGGGGCAGGGGCTACACCTTC	CASSIGRGRGYTF
-	-	TRBV7-2	TRBJ2-3	TGTGCCAGCAACCCGGTGAGCACAGATACGCAGTATTTT	CASNPVSTDTQYF
-	-	TRBV15	TRBJ1-3	TGTGCCACCAGCAGAGCGGGGAGAATGAACACCATATATTTT	CATSRAGRMNTIYF
-	-	TRBV9	TRBJ2-1	TGTGCCAGCAGCGTAGCCCCCGTGCCCCGACAGGACCCGCAGTTCTTC	CASSVAPVPRQDPQFF
-	once	TRBV4-3	TRBJ1-2	TGCGCCAGCAGCCCAACTTCCCCATACAGCCGAACTAACTATGGCTACACCTTC	CASSPTSPYSRTNYGYTF
TRBD2	-	TRBV7-9	TRBJ2-7	TGTGCCAGCAGCCACGGACTAGCGGGTGCCTGGGAGCAGTACTTC	CASSHGLAGAWEQYF
TRBD1	-	TRBV6-5	TRBJ2-7	TGTGCCAGCAGCGACAGGGGTGAGCAGTACTTC	CASSDRGEQYF
TRBD2	-	TRBV15	TRBJ2-7	TGTGCCACCAGCAGTGCCGCTAGCGGGAGCCCCTACGAGCAGTACTTC	CATSSAASGSPYEQYF
TRBD2	-	TRBV10-3	TRBJ2-7	TGTGCCATCCGAGCGGGAGCGGAAGAGCAGTACTTC	CAIRAGAEEQYF
-	-	TRBV6-5	TRBJ2-7	TGTGCCAGCAGTTACGGGGGGAGAACCTACGAGCAGTACTTC	CASSYGGRTYEQYF
TRBD1	-	TRBV9	TRBJ1-2	TGTGCCAGCAGTGATGTGACAGGGACGGGCTATGGCTACACCTTC	CASSDVTGTGYGYTF
TRBD1	-	TRBV28	TRBJ1-6	TGTGCCAGCAGTTCTGGGGACAGGAAGTATTCACCCCTCCACTTT	CASSSGDRKYSPLHF
-	-	TRBV7-6	TRBJ1-1	TGTGCCAGCAGCCCGGAATCAAACAGGGTGAACACTGAAGCTTTCTTT	CASSPESNRVNTEAFF
-	-	TRBV18	TRBJ1-5	TGTGCCAGCTCCCCCGAGGCGCCGGGAAGTCTCGTAAATCAGCCCCAGCATTTT	CASSPEAPGSLVNQPQHF
TRBD1	-	TRBV2	TRBJ1-5	TGTGCCAGCCGGGACGGGACAGCTAATCAGCCCCAGCATTTT	CASRDGTANQPQHF
-	-	TRBV29-1	TRBJ2-7	TGCAGCGTTGAATCCCAGGGTCCTTGCTCCTACGAGCAGTACTTC	CSVESQGPCSYEQYF
TRBD1	-	TRBV15	TRBJ2-5	TGTGCCACCAGCAGATCCGGGACAGGGGGTGAGACCCAGTACTTC	CATSRSGTGGETQYF
TRBD2	-	TRBV7-2	TRBJ2-1	TGTGCCAGCAGCTTATGGCTAGCGGACAATGAGCAGTTCTTC	CASSLWLADNEQFF
-	-	TRBV25-1	TRBJ2-2	TGTGCCAGCAGTGATCATGCCCAGGTTACCGGGGAGCTGTTTTTT	CASSDHAQVTGELFF
TRBD1	-	TRBV7-2	TRBJ2-7	TGTGCCAGCAGCTTAGGGACAGGGTCTTCCCCTTCCTACGAGCAGTACTTC	CASSLGTGSSPSYEQYF
-	-	TRBV11-2	TRBJ1-6	TGTGCCAGCAGCTTAGGACAGACCTTGGTGGGTTCACCCCTCCACTTT	CASSLGQTLVGSPLHF
TRBD1	-	TRBV28	TRBJ2-1	TGTGCCAGCAGTTTAGAACAGGGGTTTAACAATGAGCAGTTCTTC	CASSLEQGFNNEQFF
-	few	TRBV27	TRBJ2-3	TGTGCCAGCAGTCTCCGACAGACCTTGGATACGCAGTATTTT	CASSLRQTLDTQYF
-	-	TRBV2	TRBJ2-3	TGTGCCAGCAATGAGGCGGGACCCTACACAGATACGCAGTATTTT	CASNEAGPYTDTQYF
-	-	TRBV4-2	TRBJ2-7	TGTGCCAGCAGCCAAGATCTAGGCGGGCCCTCCTACGAGCAGTACTTC	CASSQDLGGPSYEQYF
-	-	TRBV7-2	TRBJ1-2	TGTGCCAGCAGGATTGATAGTGACTATGGCTACACCTTC	CASRIDSDYGYTF
TRBD1	-	TRBV4-3	TRBJ1-2	TGCGCCAGCAGCCAAGATCCCCGGACAGGGGACGGCTACACCTTC	CASSQDPRTGDGYTF
TRBD2	-	TRBV10-1	TRBJ2-1	TGCGCCAGCTCCCTAGCGGGAGACTACAATGAGCAGTTCTTC	CASSLAGDYNEQFF
TRBD1	-	TRBV6-5	TRBJ1-2	TGTGCCAGCAACCAACAGGGGGCGAGCTATGGCTACACCTTC	CASNQQGASYGYTF
TRBD1	-	TRBV19	TRBJ2-7	TGTGCCAGTAGTTCCCTCGACAGGGGGAGGGAGCAGTACTTC	CASSSLDRGREQYF
-	-	TRBV29-1	TRBJ2-5	TGCAGCGTCCAACTGCCAACAGGGTTCGATCGGGTAGAGACCCAGTACTTC	CSVQLPTGFDRVETQYF
-	-	TRBV28	TRBJ1-3	TGTGCCAGCAGTTTAGGCCAGGTGCTAAACTCTGGAAACACCATATATTTT	CASSLGQVLNSGNTIYF
TRBD2	-	TRBV4-1	TRBJ2-1	TGCGCCAGCAGCCAAATAGCGGGAGCTTCCTACAATGAGCAGTTCTTC	CASSQIAGASYNEQFF
TRBD1	-	TRBV27	TRBJ2-3	TGTGCCAGCCTCTCTCCGGGACAGGGGATAAATACGCAGTATTTT	CASLSPGQGINTQYF
TRBD1	-	TRBV29-1	TRBJ1-2	TGCAGCCTAGGACAGGACTATGGCTACACCTTC	CSLGQDYGYTF
-	-	TRBV30	TRBJ1-6	TGTGCCTGGAGTGTACTATATAATTCACCCCTCCACTTT	CAWSVLYNSPLHF
-	-	TRBV19	TRBJ1-2	TGTGCCAGTAGTATGACGGGGAACTATGGCTACACCTTC	CASSMTGNYGYTF
-	-	TRBV5-1	TRBJ1-3	TGCGCCAGCAGGGACACCGCCGGAAACACCATATATTTT	CASRDTAGNTIYF
-	-	TRBV29-1	TRBJ2-1	TGCAGCGTTGATGTTAGATACAATGAGCAGTTCTTC	CSVDVRYNEQFF
-	-	TRBV4-1	TRBJ1-2	TGCGCCAGCAGCCACGCCGACGAGGATGGCTACACCTTC	CASSHADEDGYTF
TRBD2	-	TRBV19	TRBJ2-1	TGTGCCAGTAGTTATGATAGCGGGGCGAGCTCCTACAATGAGCAGTTCTTC	CASSYDSGASSYNEQFF
TRBD1	-	TRBV7-8	TRBJ1-3	TGTGCCAGCAGCTTAGAACAGGGGCGAAACACCATATATTTT	CASSLEQGRNTIYF
TRBD1	-	TRBV11-2	TRBJ1-2	TGTGCCAGCAGCGACAGGGGGCCCTATGGCTACACCTTC	CASSDRGPYGYTF
TRBD1	-	TRBV5-5	TRBJ1-2	TGTGCCAGCAGCTTTTGGGACAGTAACTATGGCTACACCTTC	CASSFWDSNYGYTF
-	-	TRBV19	TRBJ1-1	TGTGCCAGTAGTCCAAGACAGTTCTCGAACACTGAAGCTTTCTTT	CASSPRQFSNTEAFF
TRBD1	-	TRBV4-3	TRBJ2-7	TGCGCCAGCAGCCAGGGGACAGGGAGCTCCTACGAGCAGTACTTC	CASSQGTGSSYEQYF
TRBD1	-	TRBV6-5	TRBJ2-7	TGTGCCAGCAGTCGACAGGGTCCAGCCTACGAGCAGTACTTC	CASSRQGPAYEQYF
TRBD1	-	TRBV4-1	TRBJ1-2	TGCGCCAGCAGCCAAGGGCCGGGGACAGGAGGCCTAGCTAACTATGGCTACACCTTC	CASSQGPGTGGLANYGYTF
TRBD2	-	TRBV30	TRBJ2-1	TGTGCCTGGAGTGCGACTAGCGGGAGGGCCCGGGAGCAGTTCTTC	CAWSATSGRAREQFF
TRBD1	-	TRBV4-2	TRBJ2-7	TGTGCCAGCAGCCCCCGACCGGGACAGGATGCCTACGAGCAGTACTTC	CASSPRPGQDAYEQYF
TRBD1	-	TRBV27	TRBJ2-1	TGTGCCAGCAGCTCGACAGGGGATTACAATGAGCAGTTCTTC	CASSSTGDYNEQFF
-	few	TRBV30	TRBJ1-2	TGTGCCTGGACCGCCGGGGGGGCTTACCGGAGCTACACCTTC	CAWTAGGAYRSYTF
-	-	TRBV7-6	TRBJ2-2	TGTGCCAGCAGCTTAGACGGAGAGAACACCGGGGAGCTGTTTTTT	CASSLDGENTGELFF
-	-	TRBV7-2	TRBJ2-1	TGTGCCAGCAGCTTATATGGCGGGGGCCCCTACAATGAGCAGTTCTTC	CASSLYGGGPYNEQFF
-	-	TRBV10-3	TRBJ2-1	TGTGCCATCAGTGAACCGCAGGGCTACAATGAGCAGTTCTTC	CAISEPQGYNEQFF